This entry concerns a single T cell receptor beta chain. Its antigen is unidentified. Unmatched junction bases numbered 11, after V lost 6 bases and J lost 6 bases. The CDR3 runs to 16 residues. The germline CDR1 and CDR2 sequences are MNHNS and SASEGT. Multiplex PCR relied on 32 V and 13 J primers to amplify TCR beta CDR3. MiXCR, run by TCRdb on the multiplex PCR reads, gives a single entry per CDR3 protein. The profile shows 9,500 to 13,000 distinct CDR3 sequences, more than 20% of them singletons. Template input, which was bulk tumor genomic DNA, totaled roughly 650 ng per sample. Taken during surgery, several biopsies per primary tumor were spaced as far apart as possible within the tumor mass. Curative operations were performed on patients who had untreated, newly diagnosed non-small cell lung cancer. This record belongs to a study of immune heterogeneity within non-small cell lung tumors. Study observations and caveats: Recurrence of identical dominant CDR3 beta clonotypes was observed across tumor sites within a patient, alongside site-unique high-frequency clones.

V and J are TRBV6-1 and TRBJ1-6, with TRBD1 identical over 7 bases. The sequence came from a woman in her forties or fifties with non-small cell lung cancer. The sample comprised lung tumor tissue. The CDR3 is CASRRDLQGVNSPLHF. The CDR3 region has the DNA TGTGCCAGCAGGAGGGACCTCCAGGGGGTTAATTCACCCCTCCACTTT.